Listed below are T cell receptor beta chains from one sample, sequenced in a study of T cells in Graves' hyperthyroidism and ophthalmopathy. TCRdb called the multiplex PCR reads again in MiXCR, with one record for every CDR3 protein. The table includes 650,000 to 700,000 distinct CDR3 sequences, 17% detected once. The source material was blood. The origin of the receptors is a man aged 50-60 years with Graves' hyperthyroidism. The CDR3 runs from the conserved cysteine through the conserved F or W. D genes are given only for firm matches. A row's size may be missing; if present it is once, few, many or a size class.

J,V,size,D,DNA,CDR3
TRBJ1-3,TRBV3-1,-,TRBD1,TGTGCCAGCATGGGACAGATAACTGGAAACACCATATATTTT,CASMGQITGNTIYF
TRBJ2-5,TRBV7-9,-,TRBD2,TGTGCCAGCATCCCTTTAACTAGCGGGAGCCAAGAGACCCAGTACTTC,CASIPLTSGSQETQYF
TRBJ2-7,TRBV20-1,-,TRBD2,TGCAGTGCCGAATCGGCTAGCGGGAGTGCCTACGAGCAGTACTTC,CSAESASGSAYEQYF
TRBJ2-7,TRBV6-5,many,TRBD2,TGTGCCAGCAGTTACCTTAGCGGGCCCTCCTACGAGCAGTACTTC,CASSYLSGPSYEQYF
TRBJ2-7,TRBV28,many,TRBD1,TGTGCCAGCAGTTTATGGGGGCAGGGGGCGCATAGCGAGCAGTACTTC,CASSLWGQGAHSEQYF
TRBJ2-7,TRBV12-3/TRBV12-4,many,-,TGTGCCAGCAGTCCACAGGCGGGGCCCTACGAGCAGTACTTC,CASSPQAGPYEQYF
TRBJ1-2,TRBV10-3,many,-,TGTGCCATCAGTGAGGCACGGGGAATCGATGGCTACACCTTC,CAISEARGIDGYTF
TRBJ2-2,TRBV6-1,many,TRBD2,TGTGCCAGCGGTAGACTAGCGGGAGTCGTCGCCGGGGAGCTGTTTTTT,CASGRLAGVVAGELFF
TRBJ2-6,TRBV24-1,many,-,TGTGCCACCGGAAGGGAGTCTGGGGCCAACGTCCTGACTTTC,CATGRESGANVLTF
TRBJ1-5,TRBV2,many,-,TGTGCCAGCAGTGACGAGGGCAATCAGCCCCAGCATTTT,CASSDEGNQPQHF
TRBJ2-7,TRBV15,few,-,TGTGCCACCAGCAGAGAATCCGAGAACGAGCAGTACTTC,CATSRESENEQYF
TRBJ2-7,TRBV6-5,-,-,TGTGCCAGCAGTTACTCGAAGAGGTCCGAGCAGTACTTC,CASSYSKRSEQYF